A single sample gave rise to the 3 T cell receptor beta chains below, sequenced in a study of cytomegalovirus exposure and HLA in healthy donors. TCRdb keeps only in-frame clones here, not all; method: immunoSEQ multiplex PCR. The data contain 150,000 to 200,000 clones, around 86% of them singletons. Sequenced material: PBMCs. The receptor source for this set is a man in his thirties or forties in good health and CMV-seropositive.

The rearrangement joins TRBV27 to TRBJ2-1; 9 nucleotides line up with TRBD2. This CDR3 has 16 amino acids. Germline loops: CDR1 MNHEY, CDR2 SMNVEV (reference sequence). V lost 2 bases and J lost 2; bases outside the gene matches: 4. This CDR3 reads CASSLRLAGPYNEQFF. The DNA for the CDR3 is TGTGCCAGCAGTTTACGGCTAGCGGGACCCTACAATGAGCAGTTCTTC.

The rearrangement uses TRBV23-1 and TRBJ2-2; unclear D gene. TRBV23-1 is an open reading frame, and its role is uncertain. The CDR3 runs to 13 residues. The germline V and J ends were trimmed by 4 bases and 1 base, with 4 bases remaining between them. The CDR3: CASSRQNTGELFF. CDR3 nucleotides: TGCGCCAGCAGTCGACAGAACACCGGGGAGCTGTTTTTT.

This chain joins TRBV7-2 and TRBJ2-7; D possibly uses TRBD1 or TRBD2 (5 bases each). The V end lost 1 base, the J end lost 7 bases, and 14 bases lay between the germline ends. In germline, CDR1 is SGHTA, CDR2 FQGNSA. The CDR3 runs 14 residues. In nucleotides, the CDR3 is TGTGCCAGCAGCTTAGGTTGGGGGATCGTTGAGCAGTACTTC. It translates to CASSLGWGIVEQYF.